The next 27 T cell receptor beta chains were all read from a single sample in a study of blood T cell repertoires in COVID-19. Using immunoSEQ multiplex PCR, the repertoire was profiled, and TCRdb retains in-frame clones only, with some absent. Here the sample spans 150,000 to 200,000 clones, about 84% being singletons. The sequencing input was PBMCs or T cells enriched from blood (not recorded which). These receptors were taken from a man aged 35-49 years who had recovered from COVID-19.

The V call is TRBV7-3, the J call TRBJ1-4; TRBD1 agrees at 8 bases. The CDR3 runs 16 residues. V was clipped by 0 bases and J by 6 bases; unmatched bases: 6. The V gene's germline CDR1 is SGHTA and CDR2 FQGTGA. CDR3 coding DNA: TGTGCCAGCAGCTTAACCGGACAGGGAGGTTATGAAAAACTGTTTTTT. Its protein is CASSLTGQGGYEKLFF.

The V and J genes are TRBV5-8 and TRBJ2-4; possible D gene TRBD2, 5 bases. The CDR3 runs to 17 residues. Germline lookup yields CDR1 SGHTS and CDR2 YDEGEE. The V end was cut by 2 bases, the J end by 9 bases, with 24 bases between. CDR3 residues: CASSLLSLGGSGGIQYF. CDR3 nucleotide sequence: TGTGCCAGCAGCTTATTATCTTTGGGCGGCTCCGGAGGCATTCAGTACTTC.

The J gene is TRBJ1-2, the V gene TRBV3-1 (or the pseudogene TRBV3-2); weak D call: TRBD1 (5 bases). V lost 0 bases to trimming and J lost 8 bases, with 10 bases between them. CDR1 LGHDT and CDR2 YNNKEL come from the germline V gene (reference sequence). The CDR3 sequence is 13 residues long. CDR3 sequence reads: CASSQDGYRGYTF. DNA of the CDR3: TGTGCCAGCAGCCAAGATGGGTACAGGGGCTACACCTTC.

This chain links TRBV5-4 with TRBJ1-1; no definite D call. The CDR3 covers 15 residues. The germline CDR1 and CDR2 sequences are SGHNT and YYREEE (reference sequence). The germline V and J ends were trimmed by 4 bases and 4 bases, with 17 bases remaining between them. CDR3 coding DNA: TGTGCCAGCAGCCTGGCGCCCCAATCGAGCACTGAAGCTTTCTTT. Its translation: CASSLAPQSSTEAFF. Full variable domain (rest looked up from reference TRBV5-4 and TRBJ1-1): ETGVTQSPTHLIKTRGQQVTLRCSSQSGHNTVSWYQQALGQGPQFIFQYYREEENGRGNFPPRFSGLQFPNYSSELNVNALELDDSALYLCASSLAPQSSTEAFFGQGTRLTVV.

The V gene is TRBV27, the J gene TRBJ1-6; 7 bases agree with TRBD1. The CDR3 totals 14 residues. J was trimmed by 9 bases and V by 5 bases; bases with no gene match: 7. Germline V gives CDR1 MNHEY, CDR2 SMNVEV (reference sequence). CDR3 region: CASSPQGSSSPLHF. In DNA, the CDR3 is TGTGCCAGCAGTCCACAGGGGTCTAGTTCACCCCTCCACTTT.

The V gene is TRBV7-9, the J gene TRBJ1-2; 8 nucleotides agree with TRBD1. Trimming took 4 bases from V and 8 from J; bases not matched to a gene: 15. Germline V gene data show CDR1 as SEHNR and CDR2 as FQNEAQ (reference sequence). CDR3 size: 16 residues. CDR3 nucleotides: TGTGCCAGCAGCTCGACAACGACAGGGGCGAGAAGAGGCTACACCTTC. Protein sequence: CASSSTTTGARRGYTF. The entire variable domain, with the rest obtained from reference TRBV7-9 and TRBJ1-2, is as follows: DTGVSQNPRHKITKRGQNVTFRCDPISEHNRLYWYRQTLGQGPEFLTYFQNEAQLEKSRLLSDRFSAERPKGSFSTLEIQRTEQGDSAMYLCASSSTTTGARRGYTFGSGTRLTVV.

This chain uses TRBV6-5 with TRBJ1-2, with 7 nucleotides matching TRBD1. J gave up 6 bases and V 6 bases, and 7 bases lay outside the gene matches. The CDR3 runs to 13 residues. Per germline, CDR1 MNHEY and CDR2 SVGAGI. DNA of the CDR3: TGTGCCAGCAGACCCTTCGACAGGGATGGCTACACCTTC. Its protein product is CASRPFDRDGYTF.

The chain links TRBV3-1 (or the pseudogene TRBV3-2) to TRBJ2-7, with 7 bases matching TRBD1. CDR1 and CDR2 (germline): LGHDT, YNNKEL (reference sequence). With V trimmed by 6 bases and J by 5 bases, 13 bases remained unmatched. CDR3 length: 15 amino acids. CDR3 sequence reads: CASSTTQGKSHEQYF. DNA for the CDR3: TGTGCCAGCAGTACCACACAGGGGAAGTCCCACGAGCAGTACTTC.

This chain connects TRBV29-1 to TRBJ1-2; the match to TRBD1 covers 9 bases. The CDR3 extends over 12 amino acids. After removal of 7 bases from V and 5 bases from J, the junction contained 5 bases not matched to a gene. Germline V gives CDR1 SQVTM, CDR2 ANQGSEA. The CDR3: CSGAGTGYGYTF. In nucleotides, the CDR3 is TGCAGCGGAGCCGGGACAGGGTATGGCTACACCTTC. The full variable domain, rest sourced from reference TRBV29-1 and TRBJ1-2, is SAVISQKPSRDICQRGTSLTIQCQVDSQVTMMFWYRQQPGQSLTLIATANQGSEATYESGFVIDKFPISRPNLTFSTLTVSNMSPEDSSIYLCSGAGTGYGYTFGSGTRLTVV.

The chain employs TRBV30 and TRBJ1-6; D not resolved. Trimming left V 1 base short and J 2 bases short, with 9 bases between. This CDR3 has 15 residues. Germline V gene data show CDR1 as GTSNPN and CDR2 as SVGIG (reference sequence). The CDR3 spells CAWSGRVAYNSPLHF. The DNA for the CDR3 is TGTGCCTGGAGTGGGAGGGTAGCCTATAATTCACCCCTCCACTTT.

The chain links TRBV7-3 to TRBJ2-6, with D possibly TRBD2 on 6 matching bases. The CDR3 length is 19 residues. The V end lost 3 bases, the J end lost 0 bases, and 18 bases lay between the germline ends. The germline CDR1 and CDR2 sequences are SGHTA and FQGTGA. This chain's CDR3 is CASSLQLAGLHSGANVLTF. The CDR3 nucleotides read TGTGCCAGCAGCTTGCAGCTGGCGGGACTCCACTCTGGGGCCAACGTCCTGACTTTC.

The rearrangement joins TRBV11-2 to TRBJ1-1; D perhaps matches TRBD1 (6 bases). The CDR3 is 14 amino acids. Trimming took 4 bases from V and 4 from J, leaving 13 bases between them. Germline values: CDR1 SGHAT, CDR2 FQNNGV. CDR3 coding DNA: TGTGCCAGCAGCTCCCCCAGGGGCCGCACTGAAGCTTTCTTT. Translated: CASSSPRGRTEAFF.

This sequence joins TRBV5-4 and TRBJ2-3; D possibly corresponds to TRBD2 (6 bases). The CDR3 loop spans 14 amino acids. V lost 0 bases and J 6 bases, leaving 11 bases between the germline ends. Germline values: CDR1 SGHNT, CDR2 YYREEE (reference sequence). CDR3 amino acids: CASSLVAEEDTQYF. The CDR3, as DNA: TGTGCCAGCAGCTTGGTAGCGGAGGAGGATACGCAGTATTTT.

The CDR3 is CASSATGWLGNTIYF. In nucleotides, the CDR3 is TGTGCCAGCAGCGCCACGGGGTGGCTAGGAAACACCATATATTTT. This chain joins TRBV5-6 and TRBJ1-3, with D hard to call. CDR1 and CDR2 from the germline V gene are SGHDT and YYEEEE. There are 15 residues in the CDR3. V gave up 4 bases and J gave up 4 bases, with 15 bases separating them.

This chain uses TRBV27 with TRBJ1-2; D gene ambiguous. The V gene's germline CDR1 is MNHEY and CDR2 SMNVEV (reference sequence). Trimming took 6 bases from V and 2 from J, leaving 13 bases between them. The CDR3 sequence is 14 residues long. The CDR3 here is CASSPIATNYGYTF. For the CDR3, the DNA is TGTGCCAGCAGCCCTATAGCGACCAACTATGGCTACACCTTC.

The chain is built from TRBV6-5 and TRBJ1-4, with 8 nucleotides matching TRBD1. The V gene's germline CDR1 is MNHEY and CDR2 SVGAGI. The junction had 11 bases not matched to a gene; V was cut back by 8 bases and J by 6 bases. The CDR3 covers 15 residues. The CDR3 here is CASSATSGGDEKLFF. The DNA of the CDR3 is TGTGCCAGCTCCGCGACATCAGGGGGCGATGAAAAACTGTTTTTT.

This chain links TRBV7-2 with TRBJ1-2, with D tentatively TRBD1 (6 bases). From germline, CDR1 is SGHTA and CDR2 FQGNSA. V was shortened by 5 bases and J by 4 bases, with 17 bases between the two germline ends. This CDR3 contains 15 residues. The chain's CDR3 is CASSAILGGGYGYTF. In nucleotides, the CDR3 is TGTGCCAGCAGCGCGATTCTAGGGGGTGGCTATGGCTACACCTTC.

This clone was seen only a few times. This chain connects TRBV28 to TRBJ2-3; D is possibly TRBD1 (5 bases). CDR3 length equals 18 residues. Per germline, CDR1 MDHEN and CDR2 SYDVKM. The ends were cut back, 7 bases at V and 1 base at J, with 24 bases in the middle. The CDR3 DNA is TGTGCCAGCACCCCTCCGCAGGGTTTGGCAGGCGGCACAGATACGCAGTATTTT. Translation gives CASTPPQGLAGGTDTQYF.

For this clone: Other DNA variants within this sample encode the same CDR3. The gene calls are TRBV6-5 and TRBJ1-2; 8 nucleotides line up with TRBD1. Germline lookup yields CDR1 MNHEY and CDR2 SVGAGI. Trimming at V came to 5 bases and at J to 3 bases, leaving 8 bases not matched to a gene. This CDR3 region has 15 residues. The CDR3 here is CASSPRQGAYYGYTF. CDR3 nucleotide sequence: TGTGCCAGCAGTCCACGGCAGGGGGCGTACTATGGCTACACCTTC.

The V gene is TRBV5-6, the J gene TRBJ2-1, with D perhaps matching TRBD1 (6 bases). CDR1 is SGHDT, CDR2 YYEEEE, per germline. This CDR3 comprises 14 residues. The ends were cut back, 2 bases at V and 4 bases at J, with 10 bases in the middle. CDR3 sequence: CASSLFQGYNEQFF. In nucleotides, the CDR3 is TGTGCCAGCAGCTTATTTCAGGGGTACAATGAGCAGTTCTTC.

J is TRBJ1-2 and V is TRBV2; D gene ambiguous. This CDR3 has 13 residues. CDR1 is SNHLY, CDR2 FYNNEI, per germline. V shed 0 bases and J shed 3 bases, with 5 bases lying between them. The CDR3 DNA follows: TGTGCCAGCAGTGAAGCGCCAGACTATGGCTACACCTTC. This gives the protein CASSEAPDYGYTF.

The J gene is TRBJ1-4, the V gene TRBV30; D uncertain. This CDR3 comprises 16 residues. V was clipped by 2 bases and J by 2 bases, with 15 bases between them. Germline CDR1 is GTSNPN and CDR2 is SVGIG (reference sequence). This chain's CDR3 is CAWSFLPGSTNEKLFF. CDR3 DNA sequence: TGTGCCTGGAGTTTCTTGCCGGGGTCCACTAATGAAAAACTGTTTTTT.

The gene calls are TRBV5-6 and TRBJ2-7; the D gene is possibly TRBD1 (5 bases). The V end was cut by 1 base, the J end by 3 bases, with 14 bases between. Germline CDR1 reads SGHDT; CDR2 reads YYEEEE. CDR3 length equals 15 residues. The CDR3 coding sequence is TGTGCCAGCAGCTTGAGACGACAGACAAGCTACGAGCAGTACGTC. It specifies CASSLRRQTSYEQYV.

The chain couples TRBV6-1 to TRBJ1-1; possible D gene TRBD1, 5 bases. V was shortened by 3 bases and J by 4 bases, with 15 bases between the two germline ends. Germline V gene data show CDR1 as MNHNS and CDR2 as SASEGT. The CDR3 is 15 residues long. For the CDR3, the DNA is TGTGCCAGCAGTGACCCCAGGGCCAAAGGCACTGAAGCTTTCTTT. Its translation is CASSDPRAKGTEAFF.

V gene TRBV9 combines with J gene TRBJ2-1; D uncertain. The CDR3 has 13 amino acids. Trimming left V 4 bases short and J 7 bases short, with 12 bases between. Germline V lookup: CDR1 SGDLS, CDR2 YYNGEE. The CDR3 DNA follows: TGTGCCAGCAGCCCTCCGATCCGGAATGAGCAGTTCTTC. It codes for CASSPPIRNEQFF.

The genes are TRBV2 and TRBJ1-2; maybe TRBD1 (5 bases). The ends were cut back, 1 base at V and 4 bases at J, with 13 bases in the middle. Per the germline V gene, CDR1 is SNHLY and CDR2 is FYNNEI. The CDR3 loop spans 15 amino acids. The CDR3 sequence is CASSEEGNVGYGYTF. The CDR3 DNA reads as TGTGCCAGCAGTGAAGAGGGGAACGTCGGCTATGGCTACACCTTC.

The chain is built from TRBV7-2 and TRBJ1-1; D may be TRBD1 (6 bases). Trimming stripped 5 bases from V and 1 base from J, with 11 bases between. Germline V gene lookup returns CDR1 SGHTA and CDR2 FQGNSA. This CDR3 contains 14 residues. This chain's CDR3 is CASSPGHQNTEAFF. The DNA for the CDR3 is TGTGCCAGCAGCCCGGGACACCAGAACACTGAAGCTTTCTTT.